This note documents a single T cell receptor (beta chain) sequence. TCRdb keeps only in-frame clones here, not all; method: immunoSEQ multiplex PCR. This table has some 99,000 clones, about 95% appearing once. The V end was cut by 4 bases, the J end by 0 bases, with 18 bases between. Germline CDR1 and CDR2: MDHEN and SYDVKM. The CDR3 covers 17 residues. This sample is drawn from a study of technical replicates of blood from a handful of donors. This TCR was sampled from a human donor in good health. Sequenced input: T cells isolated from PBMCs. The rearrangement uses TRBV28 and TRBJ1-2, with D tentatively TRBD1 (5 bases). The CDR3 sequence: CASSSIPPSTANYGYTF. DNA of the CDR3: TGTGCCAGCAGTTCGATCCCACCTTCGACAGCTAACTATGGCTACACCTTC.